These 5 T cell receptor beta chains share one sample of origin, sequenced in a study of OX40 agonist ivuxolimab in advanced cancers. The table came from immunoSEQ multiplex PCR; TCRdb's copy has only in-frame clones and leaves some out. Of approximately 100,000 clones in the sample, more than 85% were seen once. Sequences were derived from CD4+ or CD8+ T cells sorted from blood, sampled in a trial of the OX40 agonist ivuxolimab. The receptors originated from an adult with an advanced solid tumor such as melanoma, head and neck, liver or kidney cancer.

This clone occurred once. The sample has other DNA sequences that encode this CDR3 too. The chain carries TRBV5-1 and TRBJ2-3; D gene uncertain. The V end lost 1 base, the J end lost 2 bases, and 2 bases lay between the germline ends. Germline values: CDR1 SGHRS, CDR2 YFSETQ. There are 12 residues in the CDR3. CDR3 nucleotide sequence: TGCGCCAGCAGCTTGACCACAGATACGCAGTATTTT. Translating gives CASSLTTDTQYF.

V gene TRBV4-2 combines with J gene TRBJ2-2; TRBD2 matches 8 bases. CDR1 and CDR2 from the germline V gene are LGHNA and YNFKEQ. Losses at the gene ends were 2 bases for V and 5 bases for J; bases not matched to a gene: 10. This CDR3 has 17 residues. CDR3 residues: CASSQSAGTSKTGELFF. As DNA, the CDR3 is TGTGCCAGCAGCCAATCCGCCGGGACTAGTAAGACCGGGGAGCTGTTTTTT.

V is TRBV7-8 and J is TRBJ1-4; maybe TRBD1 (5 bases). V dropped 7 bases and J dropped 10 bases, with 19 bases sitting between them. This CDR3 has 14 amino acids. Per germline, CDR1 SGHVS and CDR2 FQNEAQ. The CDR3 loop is CASTPGRRPGKLFF. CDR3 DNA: TGTGCCAGCACTCCGGGACGTCGGCCGGGAAAACTGTTTTTT.

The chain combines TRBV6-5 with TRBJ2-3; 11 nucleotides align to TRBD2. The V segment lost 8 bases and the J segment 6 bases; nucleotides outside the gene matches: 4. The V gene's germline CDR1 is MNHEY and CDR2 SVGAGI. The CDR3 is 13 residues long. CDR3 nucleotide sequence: TGTGCCAGCCTGGCTAGCGGGAGGGATACGCAGTATTTT. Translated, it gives CASLASGRDTQYF.

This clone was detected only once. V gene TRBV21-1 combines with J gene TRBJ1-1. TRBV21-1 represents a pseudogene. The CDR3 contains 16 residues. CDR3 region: CASRAKEGGMNTEAFF. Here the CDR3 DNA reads TGTGCCAGCAGGGCTAAGGAGGGAGGGATGAACACTGAAGCTTTCTTT.